Sequencing of this T cell receptor beta chain was carried out in a study of blood T cell repertoires in COVID-19. Study at large: Whether acute or convalescent, the COVID-19 samples came from the United States, Italy and Spain.

Method: immunoSEQ multiplex PCR; TCRdb's copy keeps in-frame clones and lacks some. The profile shows around 260,000 clones, 83% of them singletons. V shed 3 bases, J shed 6 bases, and the junction held 2 bases outside the gene matches. The CDR3 is 12 amino acids. Germline V CDR1 and CDR2: GTSNPN, SVGIG (reference sequence). V usage is TRBV30 and J usage is TRBJ2-1; 7 nucleotides align to TRBD2. The source material was peripheral blood. The TCR comes from a woman aged 45-60 years who had recovered from COVID-19. CDR3 in amino acids: CAWRGGTNEQFF. In DNA, the CDR3 is TGTGCCTGGAGGGGGGGGACCAATGAGCAGTTCTTC.